This paragraph covers one T cell receptor (beta chain) sequence. Its antigen is unidentified. The CDR3 runs 15 residues. Germline V gives CDR1 MNHEY, CDR2 SVGAGI. V lost 6 bases and J lost 4, with 16 bases in between. The entry originates in a study of OX40 agonist ivuxolimab in advanced cancers. Study-level results: Expanded clones tended on average to be more numerous among CD8+ T cells than CD4+. Among some nonresponders, normalized T-cell clonal expansion was also low.

Autoimmune disease history or systemic immunosuppression led to patient exclusion. Profiling relied on immunoSEQ multiplex PCR, and the TCRdb table lists in-frame clones only, not all of them. Among some 74,000 clones listed, roughly 90% were seen once. Specimen: CD4+ or CD8+ T cells sorted from blood, collected in a trial of the OX40 agonist ivuxolimab. The sequence derives from an adult with an advanced solid tumor such as melanoma, head and neck, liver or kidney cancer. The rearrangement joins TRBV6-5 to TRBJ2-1; weak D call: TRBD2 (5 bases). This CDR3 reads CASRTRVLGYNEQFF. The CDR3 DNA follows: TGTGCCAGCAGAACTAGGGTATTGGGATACAATGAGCAGTTCTTC.